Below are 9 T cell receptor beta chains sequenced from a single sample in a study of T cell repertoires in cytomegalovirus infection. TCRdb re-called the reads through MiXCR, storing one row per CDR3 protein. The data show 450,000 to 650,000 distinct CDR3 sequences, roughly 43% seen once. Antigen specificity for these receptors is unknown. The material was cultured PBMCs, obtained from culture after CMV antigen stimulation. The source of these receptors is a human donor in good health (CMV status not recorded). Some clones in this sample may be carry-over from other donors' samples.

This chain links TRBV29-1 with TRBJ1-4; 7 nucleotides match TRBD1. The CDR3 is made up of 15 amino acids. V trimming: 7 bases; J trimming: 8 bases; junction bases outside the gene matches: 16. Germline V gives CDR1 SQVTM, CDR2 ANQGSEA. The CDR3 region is CSASLRGGGREKLFF. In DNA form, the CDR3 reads TGCAGCGCCTCCCTGCGAGGGGGCGGTAGGGAAAAACTGTTTTTT.

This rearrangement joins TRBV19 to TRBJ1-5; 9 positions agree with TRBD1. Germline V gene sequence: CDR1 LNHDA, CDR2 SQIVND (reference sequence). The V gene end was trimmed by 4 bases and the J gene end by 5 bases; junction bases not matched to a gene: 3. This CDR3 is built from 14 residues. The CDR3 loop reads CASSTRTGDQPQHF. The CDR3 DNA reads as TGTGCCAGTAGTACCCGGACAGGGGATCAGCCCCAGCATTTT.

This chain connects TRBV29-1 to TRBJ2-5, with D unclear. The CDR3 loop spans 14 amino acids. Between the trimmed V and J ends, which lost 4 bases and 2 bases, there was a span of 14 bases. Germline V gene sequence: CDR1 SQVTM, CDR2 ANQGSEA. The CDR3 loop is CSVVPSLGQETQYF. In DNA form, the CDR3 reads TGCAGCGTTGTCCCCAGTCTCGGACAAGAGACCCAGTACTTC.

The DNA for the CDR3 is TGTGCCAGCAGCTTAGGTCCCCCACCCCGGTCCGATACGCAGTATTTT. Translated, it gives CASSLGPPPRSDTQYF. The rearrangement links TRBV7-2 to TRBJ2-3; D is uncertain. Germline assignment: CDR1 SGHTA and CDR2 FQGNSA. The CDR3 loop spans 16 amino acids. The ends were cut back, 1 base at V and 6 bases at J, with 17 bases in the middle. The full variable domain, its missing parts supplied by reference TRBV7-2 and TRBJ2-3, is GAGVSQSPSNKVTEKGKDVELRCDPISGHTALYWYRQSLGQGLEFLIYFQGNSAPDKSGLPSDRFSAERTGGSVSTLTIQRTQQEDSAVYLCASSLGPPPRSDTQYFGPGTRLTVL.

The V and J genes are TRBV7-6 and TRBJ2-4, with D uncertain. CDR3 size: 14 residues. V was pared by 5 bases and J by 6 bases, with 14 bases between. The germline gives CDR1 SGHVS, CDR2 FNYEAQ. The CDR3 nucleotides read TGTGCCAGCAGCCCCCGAGGCTATCCAAACATTCAGTACTTC. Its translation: CASSPRGYPNIQYF.

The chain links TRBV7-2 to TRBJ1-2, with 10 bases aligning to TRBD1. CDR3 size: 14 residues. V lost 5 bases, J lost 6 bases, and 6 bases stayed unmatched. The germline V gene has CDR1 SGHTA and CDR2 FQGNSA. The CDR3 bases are TGTGCCAGCAGCCCGGGACAGGGGAGAAATGGCTACACCTTC. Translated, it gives CASSPGQGRNGYTF.

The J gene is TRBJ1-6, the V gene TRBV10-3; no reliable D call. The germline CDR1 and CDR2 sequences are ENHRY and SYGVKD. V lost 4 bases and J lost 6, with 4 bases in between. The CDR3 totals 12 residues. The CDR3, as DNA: TGTGCCATCAGTGCTGGTAATTCACCCCTCCACTTT. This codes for CAISAGNSPLHF.

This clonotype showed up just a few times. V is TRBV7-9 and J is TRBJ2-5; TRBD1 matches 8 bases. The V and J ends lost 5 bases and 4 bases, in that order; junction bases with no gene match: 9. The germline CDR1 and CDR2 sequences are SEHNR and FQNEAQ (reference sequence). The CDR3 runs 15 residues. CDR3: CASSPRTGSRETQYF. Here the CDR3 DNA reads TGTGCCAGCAGCCCCCGGACAGGGAGTAGAGAGACCCAGTACTTC.

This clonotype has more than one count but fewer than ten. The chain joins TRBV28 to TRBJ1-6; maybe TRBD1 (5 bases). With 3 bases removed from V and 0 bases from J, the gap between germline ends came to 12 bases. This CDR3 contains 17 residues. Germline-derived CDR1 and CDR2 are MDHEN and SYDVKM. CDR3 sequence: CASSLPDKSSYNSPLHF. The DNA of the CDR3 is TGTGCCAGCAGTTTGCCGGACAAGAGCTCCTATAATTCACCCCTCCACTTT.